What follows are 27 T cell receptor beta chains derived from one specimen sequenced in a study of shared clonotypes between healthy human individuals. Repertoires were generated with immunoSEQ multiplex PCR, while TCRdb's copy carries only in-frame clones and drops some. The sample has a few hundred thousand clones, around 80% seen once. Source material: PBMCs. The receptors originated from a woman aged 35 to 49 in good health. Some clones in this sample may be carry-over from other donors' samples.

This chain joins TRBV4-1 and TRBJ1-2; a weak D match, TRBD1 (6 bases). Trimming pared 3 bases from V and 3 bases from J, leaving 14 bases between. The CDR3 loop spans 15 amino acids. In germline, CDR1 is MGHRA, CDR2 YSYEKL. CDR3 DNA: TGCGCCAGCAGCCATCCCTTCGAGGGGGACTATGGCTACACCTTC. Protein product: CASSHPFEGDYGYTF.

This clone came up once. J is TRBJ1-2 and V is TRBV9; weak D call: TRBD1 (6 bases). The CDR3 spans 13 residues. The V and J ends lost 4 bases and 5 bases respectively, with 12 bases between them. Germline V CDR1 and CDR2: SGDLS, YYNGEE. DNA of the CDR3: TGTGCCAGCAGCTCAGGGGCGGCATATGGCTACACCTTC. Its protein is CASSSGAAYGYTF.

The sample holds one count of this clone. The CDR3 spells CAISGQGSSYGYTF. In DNA, the CDR3 is TGTGCCATCAGTGGACAGGGTTCGAGCTATGGCTACACCTTC. J is TRBJ1-2 and V is TRBV10-3, with 7 bases fitting TRBD1. Germline assignment: CDR1 ENHRY and CDR2 SYGVKD. After removal of 4 bases from V and 4 bases from J, the junction contained 6 bases not matched to a gene. The CDR3 loop spans 14 amino acids.

The rearrangement uses TRBV7-2 and TRBJ2-2; unclear D gene. With 7 bases removed from V and 6 bases from J, the gap between germline ends came to 6 bases. The CDR3 has 11 amino acids. The germline CDR1 and CDR2 sequences are SGHTA and FQGNSA. The CDR3 reads CASKSAGELFF. CDR3 DNA: TGTGCCAGCAAATCGGCCGGGGAGCTGTTTTTT.

The chain is built from TRBV18 and TRBJ2-7; 13 nucleotides agree with TRBD2. The CDR3 sequence is 15 residues long. After removal of 5 bases from V and 4 bases from J, the junction contained 5 bases not matched to a gene. The germline gives CDR1 KGHSH, CDR2 LQKENI. The CDR3 DNA sequence: TGTGCCAGCTCATTTGGGACTAGCGGGACTTACGAGCAGTACTTC. This sequence encodes CASSFGTSGTYEQYF.

A word on this clone: One end of the junction varies from germline; a read error may be responsible. The rearrangement uses TRBV11-2 and TRBJ2-7, with 7 positions matching TRBD2. Germline values: CDR1 SGHAT, CDR2 FQNNGV. This CDR3 contains 15 residues. CDR3 loop: CTSSLGSGRQNEQYF. CDR3 DNA sequence: TGTACCAGCAGCTTAGGTTCCGGGAGGCAGAACGAGCAGTACTTC.

The gene calls are TRBV7-9 and TRBJ2-5, with D possibly TRBD1 on 5 matching bases. Germline assignment: CDR1 SEHNR and CDR2 FQNEAQ (reference sequence). The CDR3 consists of 14 residues. Trimming removed 1 base at V and 2 bases at J, with 8 bases between. CDR3 protein: CASSLGGGQETQYF. The CDR3 bases are TGTGCCAGCAGCTTAGGGGGCGGACAAGAGACCCAGTACTTC.

This clone showed up just a few times. The chain has TRBV13 and TRBJ1-2; D not certain. Germline loops: CDR1 PRHDT, CDR2 FYEKMQ (reference sequence). The CDR3 contains 13 residues. With 0 bases removed from V and 8 bases from J, the gap between germline ends came to 10 bases. CDR3: CASSLGRLGGYTF. CDR3 nucleotides: TGTGCCAGCAGCTTAGGTCGCCTCGGGGGCTACACCTTC.

As concerns this clone: Other DNA sequences in the same sample also yield this CDR3. The V and J genes are TRBV2 and TRBJ1-3; D gene ambiguous. This CDR3 comprises 14 residues. Germline CDR1 reads SNHLY; CDR2 reads FYNNEI. Trimming stripped 3 bases from V and 0 bases from J, with 6 bases between. The CDR3 sequence: CASSELLSGNTIYF. In DNA, the CDR3 is TGTGCCAGCAGTGAGCTGCTCTCTGGAAACACCATATATTTT.

Comment on this clone: Other nucleotide sequences in the sample specify the same CDR3. The V and J genes are TRBV20-1 and TRBJ2-1, with D hard to call. CDR1 DFQATT and CDR2 SNEGSKA come from the germline V gene (reference sequence). CDR3 length: 10 amino acids. Trimming stripped 6 bases from V and 4 bases from J, with 4 bases between. The chain's CDR3 is CSARYNEQFF. The CDR3 nucleotides are TGCAGTGCCCGATACAATGAGCAGTTCTTC.

V and J are TRBV7-2 and TRBJ2-1; 8 bases align to TRBD2. There are 15 residues in the CDR3. Germline V gene data show CDR1 as SGHTA and CDR2 as FQGNSA. The junction had 4 bases not matched to a gene; V was cut back by 2 bases and J by 4 bases. CDR3 in amino acids: CASSLRSGTYNEQFF. The CDR3 DNA follows: TGTGCCAGCAGCTTACGTAGCGGGACTTACAATGAGCAGTTCTTC. Using reference TRBV7-2 and TRBJ2-1 for the parts outside the CDR3, the full variable domain is GAGVSQSPSNKVTEKGKDVELRCDPISGHTALYWYRQSLGQGLEFLIYFQGNSAPDKSGLPSDRFSAERTGGSVSTLTIQRTQQEDSAVYLCASSLRSGTYNEQFFGPGTRLTVL.

The chain combines TRBV28 with TRBJ2-2; TRBD2 agrees at 13 bases. CDR3 length: 16 residues. Germline V gives CDR1 MDHEN, CDR2 SYDVKM. J lost 6 bases, V lost 3 bases, and 4 bases had no gene match. CDR3 sequence (DNA): TGTGCCAGCAGTTTCACTAGCGGGAGGGGTGCCGGGGAGCTGTTTTTT. Protein product: CASSFTSGRGAGELFF.

The chain couples TRBV28 to TRBJ2-1, with 9 bases that match TRBD2. The germline gives CDR1 MDHEN, CDR2 SYDVKM. The CDR3 covers 13 residues. J was trimmed by 9 bases and V by 3 bases; bases with no gene match: 3. CDR3 nucleotide sequence: TGTGCCAGCAGTTTTGCGGGAGGGGGTGAGCAGTTCTTC. Its protein product is CASSFAGGGEQFF.

The V gene is TRBV7-9, the J gene TRBJ2-7; tentative D call: TRBD1 (6 bases). The V end was cut by 5 bases, the J end by 0 bases, with 17 bases between. The length of the CDR3 is 16 residues. In germline, CDR1 is SEHNR, CDR2 FQNEAQ (reference sequence). Here the CDR3 DNA reads TGTGCCAGCAGCAACTGGGGCACAGGGTTCTCCTACGAGCAGTACTTC. It is translated as CASSNWGTGFSYEQYF.

The V gene is TRBV19, the J gene TRBJ2-6; unclear D gene. CDR1 is LNHDA and CDR2 is SQIVND in the germline V gene (reference sequence). The CDR3 contains 17 residues. V lost 3 bases and J lost 1, with 13 bases in between. CDR3 in amino acids: CASSIHGGESGANVLTF. The CDR3, as DNA: TGTGCCAGTAGTATTCATGGTGGGGAATCTGGGGCCAACGTCCTGACTTTC.

This clone has more than one count but fewer than ten. The chain has TRBV2 and TRBJ1-5; D not resolved. Trimming removed 7 bases at V and 3 bases at J, with 7 bases between. Germline loops: CDR1 SNHLY, CDR2 FYNNEI. This CDR3 has 12 residues. The CDR3 nucleotides are TGTGCCAGCAAAGGACCCAATCAGCCCCAGCATTTT. The encoded protein is CASKGPNQPQHF.

V is TRBV30 and J is TRBJ1-2, with 9 bases fitting TRBD1. V was clipped by 5 bases and J by 6 bases; unmatched bases: 7. Germline V gives CDR1 GTSNPN, CDR2 SVGIG (reference sequence). CDR3 length: 13 residues. In DNA form, the CDR3 reads TGTGCCTGGGGGGACAGGGAATGGGATGGCTACACCTTC. It yields the protein CAWGDREWDGYTF.

Comments on this clone: Germline and junction disagree at one end, which may indicate a read error. The rearrangement joins TRBV6-5 to TRBJ2-2; possibly TRBD2 for D (5 bases). The CDR3 covers 13 residues. The germline CDR1 and CDR2 sequences are MNHEY and SVGAGI. Here the CDR3 reads CASSPHNTGELLF. In nucleotides, the CDR3 is TGTGCCAGCAGCCCACATAACACCGGGGAGCTGCTTTTT.

This chain connects TRBV11-1 to TRBJ2-1; TRBD2 matches 15 bases. Germline lookup yields CDR1 SGHAT and CDR2 FQDESV (reference sequence). The CDR3 covers 19 residues. The V segment lost 1 base and the J segment 4 bases; nucleotides outside the gene matches: 8. The CDR3: CASSLVRGGLAGGYNEQFF. CDR3 in DNA: TGTGCCAGCAGCTTAGTTCGCGGGGGACTAGCGGGAGGATACAATGAGCAGTTCTTC.

As for this clone: This CDR3 is also generated by other DNA sequences in the sample. V is TRBV7-2 and J is TRBJ2-7; 8 positions match TRBD2. CDR1 is SGHTA and CDR2 is FQGNSA in the germline V gene. J lost 2 bases, V lost 5 bases, and 8 bases had no gene match. The CDR3 runs 15 residues. The chain's CDR3 is CASSATSGATYEQYF. The DNA of the CDR3 is TGTGCCAGCAGCGCCACTAGCGGAGCGACCTACGAGCAGTACTTC.

This clone has just one count. CDR3 in DNA: TGTGCCAGTAGTAAAAGGCAAGTTGGGCCCGGGGAGCTGTTTTTT. This sequence encodes CASSKRQVGPGELFF. J is TRBJ2-2 and V is TRBV19; D not certain. Trimming pared 4 bases from V and 6 bases from J, leaving 15 bases between. The germline V gene encodes CDR1 LNHDA and CDR2 SQIVND (reference sequence). The CDR3 extends over 15 amino acids. Based on the CDR3 plus reference TRBV19 and TRBJ2-2, the full variable domain is DGGITQSPKYLFRKEGQNVTLSCEQNLNHDAMYWYRQDPGQGLRLIYYSQIVNDFQKGDIAEGYSVSREKKESFPLTVTSAQKNPTAFYLCASSKRQVGPGELFFGEGSRLTVL.

The V and J genes are TRBV4-2 and TRBJ2-7; TRBD2 matches at 13 bases. The trim removed 4 bases at V and 3 bases at J, leaving 9 bases unmatched. The CDR3 has 17 residues. The germline V gene has CDR1 LGHNA and CDR2 YNFKEQ. The chain's CDR3 is CASSLQEGLAGSYEQYF. DNA of the CDR3: TGTGCCAGCAGCCTGCAAGAGGGACTAGCGGGAAGCTACGAGCAGTACTTC.

This chain links TRBV28 with TRBJ1-2, with D maybe TRBD1 (5 bases). The CDR3 runs to 14 residues. Germline V gene sequence: CDR1 MDHEN, CDR2 SYDVKM. V was cut by 6 bases and J by 3 bases, with 14 bases left in between. The CDR3 loop is CASRLPGGDYGYTF. The CDR3 DNA reads as TGTGCCAGCAGACTCCCCGGGGGGGACTATGGCTACACCTTC.

The chain couples TRBV27 to TRBJ1-1; unclear D gene. The length of the CDR3 is 15 residues. Germline V CDR1 and CDR2: MNHEY, SMNVEV (reference sequence). Deletions cut 1 base from V and 0 bases from J, with 9 bases between. The CDR3 bases are TGTGCCAGCAGTTTATTCGGCACTATGAACACTGAAGCTTTCTTT. It codes for CASSLFGTMNTEAFF.

The chain joins TRBV5-4 to TRBJ2-3; maybe TRBD2 (6 bases). With 0 bases removed from V and 6 bases from J, the gap between germline ends came to 17 bases. CDR3 length equals 16 residues. CDR1 is SGHNT and CDR2 is YYREEE in the germline V gene (reference sequence). CDR3 DNA sequence: TGTGCCAGCAGCTTGGATCTTGCGGGGCCCGGGGATACGCAGTATTTT. Its translation: CASSLDLAGPGDTQYF.

The gene calls are TRBV7-3 and TRBJ2-1; 12 bases fit TRBD2. CDR1 and CDR2 from the germline V gene are SGHTA and FQGTGA. The V gene end was trimmed by 0 bases and the J gene end by 9 bases; junction bases not matched to a gene: 9. This CDR3 is 17 amino acids long. The CDR3 nucleotides are TGTGCCAGCAGCTTAACGGGGGGACTAGCGGGTTCCGGTGAGCAGTTCTTC. Translation: CASSLTGGLAGSGEQFF. Drawing the rest from reference TRBV7-3 and TRBJ2-1, the complete variable domain is GAGVSQTPSNKVTEKGKYVELRCDPISGHTALYWYRQSLGQGPEFLIYFQGTGAADDSGLPNDRFFAVRPEGSVSTLKIQRTERGDSAVYLCASSLTGGLAGSGEQFFGPGTRLTVL.

This clone was observed a handful of times. J is TRBJ2-7 and V is TRBV9, with 7 nucleotides matching TRBD1. The CDR3 has 14 residues. The V gene end was trimmed by 4 bases and the J gene end by 2 bases; junction bases not matched to a gene: 6. CDR1 and CDR2 from the germline V gene are SGDLS and YYNGEE. This CDR3 is CASSPSTGTYEQYF. DNA for the CDR3: TGTGCCAGCAGCCCCTCGACAGGGACCTACGAGCAGTACTTC.